A single T cell receptor (beta chain) is shown here with its context. The antigen is not known. Germline CDR1 is GTSNPN and CDR2 is SVGIG (reference sequence). V was shortened by 0 bases and J by 3 bases, with 7 bases between the two germline ends. The CDR3 covers 13 residues. The sample comes from a study of cytomegalovirus exposure and HLA in healthy donors. Study-wide points: The tendency of first-cohort TCR clusters to co-occur in the 95 to 150 validation repertoires was the finding of a later analysis.

Method: immunoSEQ multiplex PCR; TCRdb's copy keeps in-frame clones and lacks some. This table holds about 78,000 clones, 96% found once. This chain joins TRBV30 and TRBJ2-3; the D gene is possibly TRBD2 (5 bases). The material sequenced was PBMCs. The TCR originated in a young man in good health and CMV-seropositive. The CDR3 region has the DNA TGTGCCTGGAGTGTACGGGGAACAGATACGCAGTATTTT. Its protein product is CAWSVRGTDTQYF.